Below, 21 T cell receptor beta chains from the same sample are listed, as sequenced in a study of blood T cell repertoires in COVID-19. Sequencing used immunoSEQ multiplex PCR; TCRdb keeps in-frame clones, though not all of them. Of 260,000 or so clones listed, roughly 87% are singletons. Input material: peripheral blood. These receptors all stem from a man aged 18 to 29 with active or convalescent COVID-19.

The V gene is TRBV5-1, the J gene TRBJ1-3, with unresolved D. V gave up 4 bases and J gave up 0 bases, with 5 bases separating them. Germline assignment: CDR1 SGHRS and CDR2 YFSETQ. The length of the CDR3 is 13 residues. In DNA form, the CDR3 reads TGCGCCAGCAGCGAGTACTCTGGAAACACCATATATTTT. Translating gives CASSEYSGNTIYF.

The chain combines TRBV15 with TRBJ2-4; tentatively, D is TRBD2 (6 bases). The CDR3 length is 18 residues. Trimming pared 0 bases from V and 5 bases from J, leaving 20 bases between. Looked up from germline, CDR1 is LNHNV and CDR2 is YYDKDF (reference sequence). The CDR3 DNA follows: TGTGCCACCAGCAGAGATCCCCCGGGACTTCCGGCCCAAAACATTCAGTACTTC. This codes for CATSRDPPGLPAQNIQYF.

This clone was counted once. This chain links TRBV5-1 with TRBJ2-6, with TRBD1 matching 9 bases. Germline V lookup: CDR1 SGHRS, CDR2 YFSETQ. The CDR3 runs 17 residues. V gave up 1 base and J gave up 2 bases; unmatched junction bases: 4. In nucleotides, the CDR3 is TGCGCCAGCAGCTTGTACAGGGGGCGCGCTGGGGCCAACGTCCTGACTTTC. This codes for CASSLYRGRAGANVLTF.

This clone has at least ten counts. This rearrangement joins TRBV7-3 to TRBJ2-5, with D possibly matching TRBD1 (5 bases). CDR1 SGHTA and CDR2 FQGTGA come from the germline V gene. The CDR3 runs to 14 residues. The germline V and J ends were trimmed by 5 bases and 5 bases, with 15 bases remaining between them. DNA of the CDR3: TGTGCCAGCAGCCCTAACAGGCTCGGGGAGACCCAGTACTTC. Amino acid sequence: CASSPNRLGETQYF.

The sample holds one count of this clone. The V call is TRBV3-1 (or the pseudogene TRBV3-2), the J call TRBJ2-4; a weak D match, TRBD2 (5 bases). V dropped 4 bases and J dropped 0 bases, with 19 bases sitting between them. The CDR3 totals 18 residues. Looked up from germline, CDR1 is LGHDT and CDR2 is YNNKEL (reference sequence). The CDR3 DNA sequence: TGTGCCAGCAGCCGCTCCGGAGGAGCGCTCCTAGCCAAAAACATTCAGTACTTC. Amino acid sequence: CASSRSGGALLAKNIQYF.

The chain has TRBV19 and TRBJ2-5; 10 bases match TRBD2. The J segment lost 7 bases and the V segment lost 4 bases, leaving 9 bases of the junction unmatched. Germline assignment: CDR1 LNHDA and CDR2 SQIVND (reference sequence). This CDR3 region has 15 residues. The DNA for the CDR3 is TGTGCCAGTAGTAGATCCAGCGGGGGGGCCGGGACCCAGTACTTC. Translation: CASSRSSGGAGTQYF.

CDR3 nucleotide sequence: TGTGCCAGCAGTGTTCTCTCCGGGAACACTGAAGCTTTCTTT. Translated: CASSVLSGNTEAFF. This chain joins TRBV2 and TRBJ1-1; D call uncertain. This CDR3 region has 14 residues. The V end was cut by 4 bases, the J end by 1 base, with 10 bases between. Per the germline V gene, CDR1 is SNHLY and CDR2 is FYNNEI.

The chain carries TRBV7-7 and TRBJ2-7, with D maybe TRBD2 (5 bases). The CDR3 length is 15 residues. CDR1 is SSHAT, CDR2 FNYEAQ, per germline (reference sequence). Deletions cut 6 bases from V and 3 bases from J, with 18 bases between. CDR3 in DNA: TGTGCCAGCAGGACGTACAAATCCCGGGACTACGAGCAGTACTTC. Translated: CASRTYKSRDYEQYF.

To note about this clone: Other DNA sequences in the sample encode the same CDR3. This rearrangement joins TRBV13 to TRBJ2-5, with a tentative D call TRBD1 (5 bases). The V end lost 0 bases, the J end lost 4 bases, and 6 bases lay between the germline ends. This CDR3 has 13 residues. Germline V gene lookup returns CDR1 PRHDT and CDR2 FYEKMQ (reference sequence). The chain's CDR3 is CASSLGGRETQYF. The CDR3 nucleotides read TGTGCCAGCAGCTTAGGGGGGCGAGAGACCCAGTACTTC.

The CDR3 here is CASSLAGVDTGELFF. In DNA form, the CDR3 reads TGCGCCAGCAGCTTGGCAGGGGTGGACACCGGGGAGCTGTTTTTT. The genes are TRBV5-1 and TRBJ2-2; D is perhaps TRBD1 (6 bases). Trimming left V 0 bases short and J 3 bases short, with 9 bases between. This CDR3 comprises 15 residues. CDR1 SGHRS and CDR2 YFSETQ come from the germline V gene.

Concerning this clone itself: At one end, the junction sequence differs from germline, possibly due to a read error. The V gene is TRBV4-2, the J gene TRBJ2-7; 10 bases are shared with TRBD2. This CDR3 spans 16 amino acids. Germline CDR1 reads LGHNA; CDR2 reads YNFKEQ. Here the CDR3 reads CASRQGTSGGGYEQYF. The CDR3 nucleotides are TGTGCCAGCCGCCAAGGTACAAGCGGGGGGGGGTACGAGCAGTACTTC.

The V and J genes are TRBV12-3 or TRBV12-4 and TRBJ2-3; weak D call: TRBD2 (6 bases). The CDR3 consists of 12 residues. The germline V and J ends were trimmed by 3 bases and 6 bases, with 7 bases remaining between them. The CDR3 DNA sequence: TGTGCCAGCAGTTTCAGCGGGGATACGCAGTATTTT. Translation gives CASSFSGDTQYF.

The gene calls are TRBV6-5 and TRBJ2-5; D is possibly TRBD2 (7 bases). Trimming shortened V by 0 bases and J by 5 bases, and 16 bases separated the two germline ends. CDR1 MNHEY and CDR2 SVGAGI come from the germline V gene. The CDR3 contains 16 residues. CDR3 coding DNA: TGTGCCAGCAGTTACTCGTCGGGGGGCCTAAGGGAGACCCAGTACTTC. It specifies CASSYSSGGLRETQYF.

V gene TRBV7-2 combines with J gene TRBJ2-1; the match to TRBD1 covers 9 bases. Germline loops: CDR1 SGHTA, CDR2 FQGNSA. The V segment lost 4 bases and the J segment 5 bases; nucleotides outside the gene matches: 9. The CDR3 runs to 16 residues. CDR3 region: CASSYPDRGNNNEQFF. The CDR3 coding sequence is TGTGCCAGCAGCTACCCCGACAGGGGGAATAACAATGAGCAGTTCTTC.

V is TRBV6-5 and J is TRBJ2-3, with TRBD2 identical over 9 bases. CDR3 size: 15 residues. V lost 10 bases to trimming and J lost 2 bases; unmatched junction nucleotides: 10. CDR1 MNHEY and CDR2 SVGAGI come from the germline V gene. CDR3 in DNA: TGTGCCACCTCTCTAGCGGGGATGATCACAGATACGCAGTATTTT. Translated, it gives CATSLAGMITDTQYF.

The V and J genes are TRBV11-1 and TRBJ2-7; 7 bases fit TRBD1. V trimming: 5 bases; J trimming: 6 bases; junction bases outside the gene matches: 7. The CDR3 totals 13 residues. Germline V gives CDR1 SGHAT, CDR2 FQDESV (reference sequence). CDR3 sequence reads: CASSATNRGEQYF. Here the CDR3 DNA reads TGTGCCAGCAGCGCGACAAACAGGGGCGAGCAGTACTTC.

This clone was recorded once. As DNA, the CDR3 is TGTGCCAGCAGCTCTGATAGGGACAGGGTCTACACCTTC. This encodes CASSSDRDRVYTF. The chain couples TRBV7-8 to TRBJ1-2; TRBD1 aligns across 9 bases. There are 13 residues in the CDR3. CDR1 SGHVS and CDR2 FQNEAQ come from the germline V gene. V dropped 4 bases and J dropped 10; count of bases not matched to a gene: 7.

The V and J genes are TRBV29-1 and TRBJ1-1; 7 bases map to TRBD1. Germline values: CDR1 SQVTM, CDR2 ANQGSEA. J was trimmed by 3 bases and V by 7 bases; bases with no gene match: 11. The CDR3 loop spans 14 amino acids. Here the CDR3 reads CSENPRGIDTEAFF. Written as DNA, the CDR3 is TGCAGCGAGAACCCCAGGGGGATCGACACTGAAGCTTTCTTT.

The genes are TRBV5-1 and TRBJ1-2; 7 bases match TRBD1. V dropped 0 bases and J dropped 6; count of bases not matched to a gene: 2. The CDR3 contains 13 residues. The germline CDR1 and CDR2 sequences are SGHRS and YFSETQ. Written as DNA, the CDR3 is TGCGCCAGCAGCTTGGCAGGGACAGATGGCTACACCTTC. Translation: CASSLAGTDGYTF.

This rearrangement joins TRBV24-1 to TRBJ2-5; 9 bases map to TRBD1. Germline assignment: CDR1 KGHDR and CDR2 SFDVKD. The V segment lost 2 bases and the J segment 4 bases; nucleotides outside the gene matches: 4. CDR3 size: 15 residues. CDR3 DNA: TGTGCCACCAGTGATTCGGGACAGGGTAGAGAGACCCAGTACTTC. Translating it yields CATSDSGQGRETQYF.

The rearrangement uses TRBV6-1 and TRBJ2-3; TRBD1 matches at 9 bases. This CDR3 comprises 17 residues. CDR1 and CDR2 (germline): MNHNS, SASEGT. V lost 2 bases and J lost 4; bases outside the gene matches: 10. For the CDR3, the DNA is TGTGCCAGCAGTGAATCGTCGGGACAGGGCGTCTCAGATACGCAGTATTTT. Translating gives CASSESSGQGVSDTQYF.